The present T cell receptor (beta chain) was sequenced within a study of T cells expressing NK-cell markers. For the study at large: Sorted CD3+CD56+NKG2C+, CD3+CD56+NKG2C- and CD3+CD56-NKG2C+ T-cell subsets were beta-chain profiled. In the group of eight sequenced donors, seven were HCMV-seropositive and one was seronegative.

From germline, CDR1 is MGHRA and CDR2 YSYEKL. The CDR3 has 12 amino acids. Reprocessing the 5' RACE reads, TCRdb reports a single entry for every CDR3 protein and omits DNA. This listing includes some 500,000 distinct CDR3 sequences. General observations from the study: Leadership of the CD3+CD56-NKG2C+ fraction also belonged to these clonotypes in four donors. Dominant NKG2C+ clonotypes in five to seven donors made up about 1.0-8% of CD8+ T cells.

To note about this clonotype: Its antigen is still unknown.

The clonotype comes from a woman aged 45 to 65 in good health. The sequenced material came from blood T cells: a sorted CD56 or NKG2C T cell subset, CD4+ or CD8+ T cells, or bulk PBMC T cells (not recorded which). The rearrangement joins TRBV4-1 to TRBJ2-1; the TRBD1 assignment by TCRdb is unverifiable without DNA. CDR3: CASSHWGGEQFF.